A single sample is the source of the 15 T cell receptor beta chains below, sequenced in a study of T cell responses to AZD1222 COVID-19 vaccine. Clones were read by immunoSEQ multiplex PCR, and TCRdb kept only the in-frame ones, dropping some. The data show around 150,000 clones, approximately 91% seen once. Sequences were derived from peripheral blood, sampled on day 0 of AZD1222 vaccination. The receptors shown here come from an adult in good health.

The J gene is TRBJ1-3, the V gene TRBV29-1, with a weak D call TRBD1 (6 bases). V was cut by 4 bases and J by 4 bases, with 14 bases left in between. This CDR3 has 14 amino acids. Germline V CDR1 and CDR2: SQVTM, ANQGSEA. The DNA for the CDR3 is TGCAGCGTTGGGAGGGGGGACTCAGGAAACACCATATATTTT. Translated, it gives CSVGRGDSGNTIYF. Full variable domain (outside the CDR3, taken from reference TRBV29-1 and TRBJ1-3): SAVISQKPSRDICQRGTSLTIQCQVDSQVTMMFWYRQQPGQSLTLIATANQGSEATYESGFVIDKFPISRPNLTFSTLTVSNMSPEDSSIYLCSVGRGDSGNTIYFGEGSWLTVV.

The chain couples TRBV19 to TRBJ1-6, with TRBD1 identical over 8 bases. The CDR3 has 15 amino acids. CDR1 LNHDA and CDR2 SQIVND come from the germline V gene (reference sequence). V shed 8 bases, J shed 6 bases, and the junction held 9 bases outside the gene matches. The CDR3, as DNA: TGTGCCAGTGGCAACACAGGGGGATCTAATTCACCCCTCCACTTT. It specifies CASGNTGGSNSPLHF.

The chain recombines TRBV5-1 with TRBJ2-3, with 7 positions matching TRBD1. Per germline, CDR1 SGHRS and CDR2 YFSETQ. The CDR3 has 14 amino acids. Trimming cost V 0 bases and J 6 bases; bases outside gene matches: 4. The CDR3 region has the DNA TGCGCCAGCAGCTTGGCCGTACAGGGGGATACGCAGTATTTT. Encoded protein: CASSLAVQGDTQYF.

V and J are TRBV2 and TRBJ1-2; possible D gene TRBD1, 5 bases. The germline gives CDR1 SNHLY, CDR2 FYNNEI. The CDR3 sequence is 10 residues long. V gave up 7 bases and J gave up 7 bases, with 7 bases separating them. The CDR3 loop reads CASKGFGYTF. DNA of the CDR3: TGTGCCAGCAAGGGGTTTGGCTACACCTTC.

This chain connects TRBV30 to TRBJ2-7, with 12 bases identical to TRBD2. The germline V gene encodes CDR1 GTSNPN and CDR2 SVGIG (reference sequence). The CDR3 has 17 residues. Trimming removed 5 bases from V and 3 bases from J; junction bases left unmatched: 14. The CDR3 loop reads CAWVRLAGAVRDYEQYF. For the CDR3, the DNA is TGTGCCTGGGTAAGACTAGCGGGAGCTGTTAGAGACTACGAGCAGTACTTC.

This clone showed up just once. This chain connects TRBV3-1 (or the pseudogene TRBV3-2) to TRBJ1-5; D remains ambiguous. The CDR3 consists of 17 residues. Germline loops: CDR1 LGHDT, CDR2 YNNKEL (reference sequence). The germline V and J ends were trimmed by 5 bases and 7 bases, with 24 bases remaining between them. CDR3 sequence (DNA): TGTGCCAGCAGCAAACAGACCTTGGGTAGGGTGAGCCAGCCCCAGCATTTT. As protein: CASSKQTLGRVSQPQHF.

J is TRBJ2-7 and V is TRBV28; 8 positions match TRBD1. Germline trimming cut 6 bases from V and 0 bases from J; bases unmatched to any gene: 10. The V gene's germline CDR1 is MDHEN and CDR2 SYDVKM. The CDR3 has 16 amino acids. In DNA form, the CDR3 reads TGTGCCAGCAGCTTCCACCCCGGGACAGGCTCCTACGAGCAGTACTTC. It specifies CASSFHPGTGSYEQYF.

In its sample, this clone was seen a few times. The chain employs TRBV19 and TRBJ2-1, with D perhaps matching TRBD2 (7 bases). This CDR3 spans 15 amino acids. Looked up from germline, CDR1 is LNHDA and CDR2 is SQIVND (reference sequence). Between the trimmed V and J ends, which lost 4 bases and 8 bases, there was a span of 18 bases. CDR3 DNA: TGTGCCAGTAGTACCTTTACTAGCGCAGGGGATGAGCAGTTCTTC. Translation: CASSTFTSAGDEQFF.

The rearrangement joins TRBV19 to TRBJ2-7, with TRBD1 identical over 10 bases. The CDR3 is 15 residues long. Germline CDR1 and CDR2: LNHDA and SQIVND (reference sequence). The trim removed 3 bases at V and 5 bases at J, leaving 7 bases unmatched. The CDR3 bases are TGTGCCAGTAGTATCGTATTGGGACAGGGGAACGAGCAGTACTTC. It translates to CASSIVLGQGNEQYF.

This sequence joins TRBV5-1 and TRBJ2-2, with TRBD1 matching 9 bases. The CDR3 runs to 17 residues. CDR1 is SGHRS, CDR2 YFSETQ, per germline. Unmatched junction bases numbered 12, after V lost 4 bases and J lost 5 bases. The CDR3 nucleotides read TGCGCCAGCAGCACAGGACAGGGGACCAAAAGAACCGGGGAGCTGTTTTTT. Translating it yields CASSTGQGTKRTGELFF.

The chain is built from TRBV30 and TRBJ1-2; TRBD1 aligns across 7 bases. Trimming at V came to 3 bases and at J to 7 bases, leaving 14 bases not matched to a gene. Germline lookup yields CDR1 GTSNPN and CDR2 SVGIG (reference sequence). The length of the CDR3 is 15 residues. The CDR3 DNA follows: TGTGCCTGGAGCCGTCCTGACAGGGAGGCGGTTGGCTACACCTTC. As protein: CAWSRPDREAVGYTF.

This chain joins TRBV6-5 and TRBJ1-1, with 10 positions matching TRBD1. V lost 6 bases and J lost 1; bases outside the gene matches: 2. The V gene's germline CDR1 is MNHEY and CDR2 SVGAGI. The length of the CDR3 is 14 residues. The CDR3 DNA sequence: TGTGCCAGCAGCCGACAGGGGGCGAACACTGAAGCTTTCTTT. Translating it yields CASSRQGANTEAFF.

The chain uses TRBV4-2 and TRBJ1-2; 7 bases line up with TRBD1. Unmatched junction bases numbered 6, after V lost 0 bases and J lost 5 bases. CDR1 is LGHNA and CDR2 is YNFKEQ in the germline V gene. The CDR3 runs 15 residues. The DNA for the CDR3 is TGTGCCAGCAGCCAAGATCCGACAGGGCCTTATGGCTACACCTTC. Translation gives CASSQDPTGPYGYTF.

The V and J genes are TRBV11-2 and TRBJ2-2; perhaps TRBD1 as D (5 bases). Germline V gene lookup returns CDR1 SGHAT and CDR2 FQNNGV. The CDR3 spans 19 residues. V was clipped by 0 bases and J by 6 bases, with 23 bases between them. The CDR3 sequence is CASSLEWLELQGVAGELFF. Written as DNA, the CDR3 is TGTGCCAGCAGCTTAGAGTGGTTGGAGCTGCAGGGCGTCGCCGGGGAGCTGTTTTTT.

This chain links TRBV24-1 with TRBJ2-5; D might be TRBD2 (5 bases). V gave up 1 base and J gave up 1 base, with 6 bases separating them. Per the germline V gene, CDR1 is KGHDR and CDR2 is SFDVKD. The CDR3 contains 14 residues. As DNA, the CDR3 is TGTGCCACCAGTGATTTTGGGAGCCAAGAGACCCAGTACTTC. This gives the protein CATSDFGSQETQYF.